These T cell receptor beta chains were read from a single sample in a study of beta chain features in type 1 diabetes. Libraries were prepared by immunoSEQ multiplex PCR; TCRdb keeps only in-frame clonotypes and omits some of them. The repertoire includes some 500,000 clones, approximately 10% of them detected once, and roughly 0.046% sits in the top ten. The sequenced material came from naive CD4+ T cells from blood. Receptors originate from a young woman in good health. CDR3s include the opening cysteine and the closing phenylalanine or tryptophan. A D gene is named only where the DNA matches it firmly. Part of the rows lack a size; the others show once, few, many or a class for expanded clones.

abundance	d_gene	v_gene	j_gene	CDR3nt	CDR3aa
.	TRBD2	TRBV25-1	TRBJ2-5	TGTGCCAGCAGTGGCGGAAGACTAGCGGGAGGGCAAGAGACCCAGTACTTC	CASSGGRLAGGQETQYF
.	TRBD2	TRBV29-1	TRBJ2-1	TGCAGCGGAAGACCCACTAGCGGGACCTCCTACAATGAGCAGTTCTTC	CSGRPTSGTSYNEQFF
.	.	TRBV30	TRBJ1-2	TGTGCCTGGAGCGTGGGGGATCGCTACACCTTC	CAWSVGDRYTF
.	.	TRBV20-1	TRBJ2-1	TGCAGTGCTAGACGGGTTGAGCAGTTCTTC	CSARRVEQFF
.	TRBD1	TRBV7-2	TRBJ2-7	TGTGCCAGCAGCGGAGGGACAGGGGGCGCCTACGAGCAGTACTTC	CASSGGTGGAYEQYF
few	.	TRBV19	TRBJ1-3	TGTGCCAGTCTGAGGGATGAGGGGGCTGGAAACACCATATATTTT	CASLRDEGAGNTIYF
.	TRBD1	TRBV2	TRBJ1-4	TGTGCCAGCAGTGATCGGGACAGGGGTCGTGAAAAACTGTTTTTT	CASSDRDRGREKLFF
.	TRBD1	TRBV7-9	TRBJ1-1	TGTGCCAGCAGCTCCCGGACAGGGAAAGATGAAGCTTTCTTT	CASSSRTGKDEAFF
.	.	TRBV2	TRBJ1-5	TGTGCCAGCAGCCTACAGGGACTGAATCAGCCCCAGCATTTT	CASSLQGLNQPQHF
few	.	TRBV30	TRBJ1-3	TGTGCCTGGAGTATAAATGGAAACACCATATATTTT	CAWSINGNTIYF
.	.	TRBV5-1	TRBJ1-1	TGCGCCAGCAGCTTGACATTTGGAGAAGCTTTCTTT	CASSLTFGEAFF
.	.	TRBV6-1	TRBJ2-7	TGTGCCAGCAATGGTGGATACGAGCAGTACTTC	CASNGGYEQYF
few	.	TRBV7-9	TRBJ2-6	TGTGCCAGCAGCTCGAGGACACAAGGGGCCAACGTCCTGACTTTC	CASSSRTQGANVLTF
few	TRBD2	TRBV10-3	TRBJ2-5	TGTGCCATCAGTGAGGCTAGCGGGACTCAAGAGACCCAGTACTTC	CAISEASGTQETQYF
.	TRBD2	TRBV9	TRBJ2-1	TGTGCCAGCAGCGTAGGAAGACTAGCGGGAGGCCTCTCCTACAATGAGCAGTTCTTC	CASSVGRLAGGLSYNEQFF
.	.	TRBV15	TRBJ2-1	TGTGCCACCAGTCCCGGGCCCTACCCCAAGCAGTTCTTC	CATSPGPYPKQFF
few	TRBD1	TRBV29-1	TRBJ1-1	TGCAGCGGTGACAGGGGGAACACTGAAGCTTTCTTT	CSGDRGNTEAFF
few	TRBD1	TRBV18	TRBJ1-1	TGTGCCAGCTCACCACCGGGACAGGTTGCCGGGGCTTTCTTT	CASSPPGQVAGAFF
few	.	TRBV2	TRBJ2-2	TGTGCCAGCAGGGAGGGACAAATCATCGGGGAGCTGTTTTTT	CASREGQIIGELFF
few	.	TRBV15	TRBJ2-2	TGTGCCACCAGCAGACCTGGGCCCAAGGTTCTTTTT	CATSRPGPKVLF
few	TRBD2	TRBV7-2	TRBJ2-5	TGTGCCAGCGGACCCAGACTAGCGGGGGACGGGGAGACCCAGTACTTC	CASGPRLAGDGETQYF
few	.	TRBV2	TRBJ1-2	TGTGCCAGCACCAGACAGCCGAGGGACTCCTATGGCTACACCTTC	CASTRQPRDSYGYTF
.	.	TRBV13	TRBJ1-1	TGTGCCAGCAGCCATCGACAGTATGAAGCTTTCTTT	CASSHRQYEAFF
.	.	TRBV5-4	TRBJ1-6	TGTGCCAGCAGCTTGTCGGTCCAGGGCTCACCCCTCCACTTT	CASSLSVQGSPLHF
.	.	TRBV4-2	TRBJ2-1	TGTGCCAGCAGCCAAGATGAGGGGCAGGTTTACAATGAGCAGTTCTTC	CASSQDEGQVYNEQFF
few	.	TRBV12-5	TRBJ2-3	TGTGCTAGTGGTGCTTCAGGGTTCCCAGATACGCAGTATTTT	CASGASGFPDTQYF
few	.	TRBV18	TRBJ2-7	TGTGCCAGCTCAAGGGAACTAGTTCGCGAGCAGTACTTC	CASSRELVREQYF
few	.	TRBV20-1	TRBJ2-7	TGCAGTGCTGGACAGAATTACGAGCAGTACTTC	CSAGQNYEQYF
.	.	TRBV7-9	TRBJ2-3	TGTGCCAGCAGCTTGGAGGGCTCCCGCACAGATACGCAGTATTTT	CASSLEGSRTDTQYF
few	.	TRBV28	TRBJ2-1	TGTGCCAGCAGTTTAAAGTCGTTCAGCCTCTACAATGAGCAGTTCTTC	CASSLKSFSLYNEQFF
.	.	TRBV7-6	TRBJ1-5	TGTGCCAGCAGCCCTATCACGGGGCCCCAGCATTTT	CASSPITGPQHF
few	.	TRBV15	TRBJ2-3	TGTGCCACCAGCGAGGAGATTCGTACGCAGTATTTT	CATSEEIRTQYF
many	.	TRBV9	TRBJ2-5	TGTGCCAGCAGCGTAGGGGCAGCATCGATCCAAGAGACCCAGTACTTC	CASSVGAASIQETQYF
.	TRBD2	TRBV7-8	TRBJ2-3	TGTGCCAGCAGCTTAGCTAGCGGGACCCCCACAGATACGCAGTATTTT	CASSLASGTPTDTQYF
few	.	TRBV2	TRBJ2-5	TGTGCCAGCAGTGAGGGGGGAGAGACCCAGTACTTC	CASSEGGETQYF
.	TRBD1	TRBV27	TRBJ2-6	TGTGCCAGCAGTACAGGGACAGGGAAACCTGGGGCCAACGTCCTGACTTTC	CASSTGTGKPGANVLTF
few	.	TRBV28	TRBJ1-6	TGTGCCAGCAGTCCTCTGCCGAATTCGAACTATAATTCACCCCTCCACTTT	CASSPLPNSNYNSPLHF
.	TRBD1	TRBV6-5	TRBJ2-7	TGTGCCAGCAGTTACGGAGACAGGGGAGCCTACGAGCAGTACTTC	CASSYGDRGAYEQYF
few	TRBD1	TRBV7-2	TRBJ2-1	TGTGCCAGCAGCTTGACCGGGACAGGGGTCAATGAGCAGTTCTTC	CASSLTGTGVNEQFF
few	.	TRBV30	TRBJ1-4	TGTGCCTGGAGGCGGGGGATACGGGATGAAAAACTGTTTTTT	CAWRRGIRDEKLFF
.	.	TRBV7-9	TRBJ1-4	TGTGCCAGCATAAGCGGGAGAACCGATGAAAAACTGTTTTTT	CASISGRTDEKLFF
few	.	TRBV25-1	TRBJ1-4	TGTGCCAGCCGCCGTGGTCCTAATGAAAAACTGTTTTTT	CASRRGPNEKLFF
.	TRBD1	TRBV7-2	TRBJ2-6	TGTGCCAGCAGCCTAACTTTTGACAGGGCAACTGGGGCCAACGTCCTGACTTTC	CASSLTFDRATGANVLTF
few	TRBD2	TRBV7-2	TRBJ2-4	TGTGCCAGCAGCTTAATTCTAGCGGGGAACATTCAGTACTTC	CASSLILAGNIQYF
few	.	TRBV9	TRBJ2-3	TGTGCCAGCAGCGCTGTCGGGGGAAGCACAGATACGCAGTATTTT	CASSAVGGSTDTQYF
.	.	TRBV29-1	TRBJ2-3	TGCAGCGTTGAATTCTCAGATACGCAGTATTTT	CSVEFSDTQYF
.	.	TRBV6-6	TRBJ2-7	TGTGCCAGCAGACTAGGAGAGGGATACGAGCAGTACTTC	CASRLGEGYEQYF
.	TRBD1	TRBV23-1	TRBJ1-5	TGCGCCACCAAGGACAGGGGAGGTCAGCCCCAGCATTTT	CATKDRGGQPQHF